Following are 25 T cell receptor beta chains from one sample sequenced in a study of monozygotic twins with inflammatory bowel disease. TCRdb derives one entry per CDR3 protein from the 5' RACE reads, leaving out DNA. The repertoire table contains fewer than 550,000 distinct CDR3 sequences. The sample comprised blood. These receptors all stem from a human donor with ulcerative colitis or Crohn's disease, or a healthy co-twin of an affected twin (not recorded which).

J is TRBJ1-2 and V is TRBV19; with no DNA, the TCRdb D assignment of TRBD1 cannot be verified. Germline V gene sequence: CDR1 LNHDA, CDR2 SQIVND (reference sequence). This CDR3 is built from 14 residues. The CDR3 here is CASSPGQGIYGYTF. The full variable domain, with the rest looked up from reference TRBV19 and TRBJ1-2, is DGGITQSPKYLFRKEGQNVTLSCEQNLNHDAMYWYRQDPGQGLRLIYYSQIVNDFQKGDIAEGYSVSREKKESFPLTVTSAQKNPTAFYLCASSPGQGIYGYTFGSGTRLTVV.

The rearrangement joins TRBV7-9 to TRBJ1-5. This CDR3 region has 13 residues. In germline, CDR1 is SEHNR, CDR2 FQNEAQ (reference sequence). Here the CDR3 reads CASSLDDHQPQHF. Looking up the rest from reference TRBV7-9 and TRBJ1-5 gives the full variable domain: DTGVSQNPRHKITKRGQNVTFRCDPISEHNRLYWYRQTLGQGPEFLTYFQNEAQLEKSRLLSDRFSAERPKGSFSTLEIQRTEQGDSAMYLCASSLDDHQPQHFGDGTRLSIL.

The chain uses TRBV27 and TRBJ1-2; there is no DNA to check the TCRdb D call of TRBD1. This CDR3 is 19 amino acids long. The germline V gene has CDR1 MNHEY and CDR2 SMNVEV (reference sequence). The CDR3 loop reads CASSLLRGGQAPLGRGYTF.

CDR3 sequence reads: CSVDSIYGYTF. The rearrangement uses TRBV29-1 and TRBJ1-2. The CDR3 length is 11 residues. The V gene's germline CDR1 is SQVTM and CDR2 ANQGSEA.

The J gene is TRBJ2-3, the V gene TRBV7-9; without DNA, the TCRdb call of TRBD1 cannot be checked. The CDR3 has 14 amino acids. Germline V lookup: CDR1 SEHNR, CDR2 FQNEAQ (reference sequence). This chain's CDR3 is CASSSSGVPDTQYF.

V gene TRBV2 combines with J gene TRBJ2-7; TCRdb's assignment of TRBD2 cannot be checked, as there is no DNA. CDR1 is SNHLY and CDR2 is FYNNEI in the germline V gene. The CDR3 spans 12 residues. The CDR3 sequence is CASRREAYEQYF.

The rearrangement links TRBV7-6 to TRBJ2-1. The CDR3 length is 17 residues. Germline values: CDR1 SGHVS, CDR2 FNYEAQ. The chain's CDR3 is CASSSDARTGPYNEQFF.

V usage is TRBV2 and J usage is TRBJ2-3. The CDR3 totals 14 residues. The germline gives CDR1 SNHLY, CDR2 FYNNEI. CDR3 region: CASTHTTRTDTQYF.

The gene calls are TRBV20-1 and TRBJ1-2; the TCRdb call, TRBD1, lacks DNA for checking. Germline assignment: CDR1 DFQATT and CDR2 SNEGSKA (reference sequence). This CDR3 is built from 12 residues. CDR3 in amino acids: CSARDRDHGYTF.

This chain joins TRBV19 and TRBJ2-7; checking the TCRdb D call of TRBD2 is not possible without DNA. The CDR3 extends over 14 amino acids. Germline CDR1 and CDR2: LNHDA and SQIVND (reference sequence). The CDR3 reads CASSIGQAPYEQYF.

The chain is built from TRBV29-1 and TRBJ2-4; TCRdb names TRBD1, which stays unverified in the absence of DNA. Germline V CDR1 and CDR2: SQVTM, ANQGSEA. The CDR3 totals 12 residues. CDR3 in amino acids: CSAGGGQDIQYF.

V and J are TRBV12-3 or TRBV12-4 and TRBJ2-2; there is no DNA to check the TCRdb D call of TRBD2. The CDR3 loop spans 17 amino acids. This chain's CDR3 is CASSPGLAGVVTGELFF.

The chain uses TRBV11-2 and TRBJ2-7; TCRdb gives TRBD2 as the D gene, but with no DNA this cannot be confirmed. There are 14 residues in the CDR3. Germline CDR1 SGHAT, CDR2 FQNNGV. The CDR3 loop reads CASSAQLAGDEQYF.

CDR3: CASSSQGVETQYF. This sequence joins TRBV19 and TRBJ2-5; TCRdb's D gene call, TRBD1, goes unchecked for lack of DNA. This CDR3 comprises 13 residues. Germline CDR1 reads LNHDA; CDR2 reads SQIVND (reference sequence).

The chain is built from TRBV28 and TRBJ2-7; no DNA is available, so the TRBD1 call from TCRdb remains unchecked. The CDR3 has 15 residues. Germline V gives CDR1 MDHEN, CDR2 SYDVKM. CDR3 protein: CASSYGQGETYEQYF.

This sequence joins TRBV7-3 and TRBJ1-1; TCRdb reports TRBD1, a call that lacks DNA to check it against. The CDR3 is 13 residues long. CDR1 and CDR2 from the germline V gene are SGHTA and FQGTGA. The CDR3 region is CASSFYGGTEAFF.

The chain recombines TRBV5-5 with TRBJ1-4. The CDR3 spans 15 residues. Germline assignment: CDR1 SGHKS and CDR2 YYEKEE (reference sequence). The CDR3 is CASSFQTGTNEKLFF.

The rearrangement links TRBV7-8 to TRBJ1-2; the TRBD1 assignment by TCRdb is unverifiable without DNA. The CDR3 spans 12 residues. CDR1 and CDR2 from the germline V gene are SGHVS and FQNEAQ. CDR3 amino acids: CASSSAGGGYTF.

This rearrangement joins TRBV5-1 to TRBJ2-1. This CDR3 has 14 residues. Germline values: CDR1 SGHRS, CDR2 YFSETQ. This chain's CDR3 is CASSFENSYNEQFF.

The V gene is TRBV7-2, the J gene TRBJ2-5; lacking DNA, the TRBD2 call made by TCRdb goes unchecked. CDR1 is SGHTA, CDR2 FQGNSA, per germline. The CDR3 is 15 amino acids. The chain's CDR3 is CASSYRTSGKETQYF.

The CDR3 here is CASSQGPINYGYTF. The chain joins TRBV4-1 to TRBJ1-2. This CDR3 has 14 residues. Germline CDR1 reads MGHRA; CDR2 reads YSYEKL.

J is TRBJ2-5 and V is TRBV18. This CDR3 is built from 15 residues. Germline V gene data show CDR1 as KGHSH and CDR2 as LQKENI. This CDR3 is CASSPSSTRQETQYF.

This rearrangement joins TRBV6-6 to TRBJ2-3; TCRdb names TRBD1, which stays unverified in the absence of DNA. CDR1 is MNHNY and CDR2 is SVGAGI in the germline V gene (reference sequence). The CDR3 loop spans 11 amino acids. CDR3 loop: CATSKGDTQYF.

The CDR3 region is CASSQATGTYEQYF. The rearrangement joins TRBV3-1 to TRBJ2-7; lacking DNA, the TRBD1 call made by TCRdb goes unchecked. The CDR3 loop spans 14 amino acids. Germline CDR1 is LGHDT and CDR2 is YNNKEL (reference sequence).

This chain joins TRBV27 and TRBJ1-3. This CDR3 has 13 amino acids. The germline CDR1 and CDR2 sequences are MNHEY and SMNVEV (reference sequence). CDR3 residues: CASSFSSGNTIYF.